This T cell receptor (beta chain) was identified in a study of shared clonotypes between healthy human individuals (dated by TCRdb to the early 2020s). Regarding the study in general: A few men and two women, aged 18 to 49 years, made up the cohort. For each donor, CD4 naive and CD4 memory were each run on three plates, CD8 naive on two plates, and CD8 memory on one plate. To estimate repertoire size and how much clonotype sharing occurs between individuals, the study deeply sequenced the blood TCR repertoires of roughly 5 healthy adults. To increase sequencing depth and limit assay-specific biases, TCR repertoire library preparation and sequencing were carried out by different laboratories using diverse techniques. Each donor's leukapheresis produced roughly between roughly 0.85 and 9.5 billion PBMCs.

Unmatched junction bases come to 7, with V trimmed by 3 bases and J by 4 bases. Based on the germline V gene (reference sequence), the CDR1 and CDR2 sequences are MNHEY and SMNVEV. The CDR3 contains 16 residues, cysteine and phenylalanine counted. The entry retains the CDR3 DNA only, 48 bases that are in frame from base 1. Healthy HIV-negative adults with no recently reported acute infections or vaccinations were included as donors. All donors were Caucasian adults living in Nashville, Tennessee, USA. The CD8 memory samples were a combination of magnetically selected CD45RO+ cells and CCR7-negative CD45RA+ effector memory (TemRA) cells. After blood collection by leukapheresis, PBMCs were isolated using Ficoll-Histopaque density gradient centrifugation and then cryopreserved in the vapor phase of liquid nitrogen. Analytical flow cytometry was used to check the purity and quantity of every magnetically sorted T cell population. From each sorted fraction, genomic DNA was isolated and quantified by UV absorbance on a Nanodrop 2000c.

Using the deep immunoSEQ assay, TCR CDR3 regions were amplified from genomic DNA by multiplex PCR. Extracted genomic DNA from each cell subset was distributed evenly across all wells of several immunoSEQ 96-well plates, and each plate was treated as a replicate. For sorted subsets, roughly 0.2 ug genomic DNA, equal to 25,000 to 35,000 T cell genomes, was loaded into each replicate PCR. The purified libraries were quantified using a Qubit 3.0 fluorometer, sized with a Bioanalyzer 2100, and then quantified again using the KAPA Library Quantification kit. Every immunoSEQ 96-well plate was sequenced on a dedicated single-read 150-cycle Illumina NextSeq 550 flow cell. The authors' analysis ran thus. Because the immunoSEQ output included only junctional sequences and no quality scores, the filtering could not be the same as the filtering used for full-length reads. Sequences were annotated with PyIR, a Python wrapper for IgBLAST v1.9, and V/J genes and CDR3 were assigned using IMGT germline references. Any read was removed if the V/J assignment was weak (E-value above 1e-6), the CDR3 was missing, or the read contained stop codons, out-of-frame junctions, or ambiguous translated residues. V3J clonotypes were defined as sequences sharing the same inferred V gene, J gene, and CDR3 amino acid sequence. Percentage overlap between repertoires was computed as shared unique clonotypes divided by the size of the smaller repertoire. Richness of each repertoire was evaluated using RTK rarefaction, the Chao1 estimator, and Recon v2.1 estimates of unobserved clonotypes. OLGA was used to compute generation probabilities for all TCRbeta clonotypes that the gDNA method yielded from a handful of donors. Imported from immuneACCESS, the table was reduced by TCRdb to in-frame sequences with V and J called. These copies leave out some clones; in studies compared against another copy, an unresolved V gene accounts for under half, and the cause of the remainder is not known. V, J and clone size derive from that table, while D and trimming were established from the DNA sequence. Within this sample are 85,000 to 100,000 clones, with around 68% of them counted one time only. The ten top clones hold roughly 49% of the sample.

Points on this clone: This receptor's antigen is unknown. The record has no base qualities; no much larger clone is one base away.

The paper's findings and limits, for the study overall: Sampling was restricted to blood, and TCR repertoires in tissue are likely to differ from TCR repertoires in blood. Pairwise subsampling indicated that sequencing depth was expected to affect the degree of clonotype sharing among donors. Clonotypes shared by all four sorted-subset donors showed higher generation probabilities than non-shared clonotypes. Naive subsets generally had larger estimated clonotype richness than memory subsets did. Even with the large sequencing depth, rarefaction of the sorted-subset datasets indicated that sequencing was incomplete. The genetic and exposure-history diversity represented was limited by the small number of donors. Across four donors, approximately 4.6% of naive CD4, 3.5% of naive CD8, about 2.3% of memory CD4, and approximately 0.4% of memory CD8 clonotypes were shared.

The source is a young man in good health. In this chain, TRBV27 is recombined with TRBJ2-1, and 9 bases in between align with TRBD2. Sequenced sample: memory CD8+ T cells sorted from blood. In light of the paper, this sample's cell subset or site label describes: CD45RO+ cells pooled with CCR7-negative TemRA cells. The encoded CDR3 is CASSLATSGPYNEQFF. The nucleotide sequence is given as TGTGCCAGCAGTTTGGCGACTAGCGGACCTTACAATGAGCAGTTCTTC.